This passage covers 28 T cell receptor beta chains from one sample sequenced in a study of T cell changes during pregnancy in multiple sclerosis. Clones were sequenced by immunoSEQ multiplex PCR, and TCRdb holds only the in-frame ones, with some missing. The sample holds 72,000 or so clones, 93% seen once. The sample in question was peripheral blood, obtained in the second trimester of pregnancy. Receptors originate from a female donor with multiple sclerosis, enrolled in a pregnancy study.

The chain carries TRBV12-2 and TRBJ1-4; the DNA was not compared with TRBD1, the D call given in the table. TRBV12-2 is a pseudogene locus. The CDR3 extends over 15 amino acids. This chain's CDR3 is CASRTRQGRSEKLFF. The DNA for the CDR3 is TGTGCAAGTCGCACGAGACAGGGGCGGAGTGAAAAACTGTTTTTT.

This chain joins TRBV13 and TRBJ2-5; D uncertain. V lost 0 bases, J lost 9 bases, and 17 bases lay in between. Per germline, CDR1 PRHDT and CDR2 FYEKMQ (reference sequence). This CDR3 comprises 15 residues. The CDR3 region has the DNA TGTGCCAGCAGCTTAGGGGCCGGAGACGCCTGGGCCCAGTACTTC. Its protein is CASSLGAGDAWAQYF. The entire variable domain, with the rest obtained from reference TRBV13 and TRBJ2-5, is as follows: AAGVIQSPRHLIKEKRETATLKCYPIPRHDTVYWYQQGPGQDPQFLISFYEKMQSDKGSIPDRFSAQQFSDYHSELNMSSLELGDSALYFCASSLGAGDAWAQYFGPGTRLLVL.

J is TRBJ1-2 and V is TRBV4-2; 9 nucleotides match TRBD1. V was clipped by 0 bases and J by 4 bases; unmatched bases: 3. Per germline, CDR1 LGHNA and CDR2 YNFKEQ. This CDR3 region has 15 residues. CDR3 coding DNA: TGTGCCAGCAGCCAAGATCCGGGACAGGGCTATGGCTACACCTTC. It codes for CASSQDPGQGYGYTF.

The chain has TRBV5-1 and TRBJ2-6; the D is unclear. V lost 0 bases, J lost 4 bases, and 8 bases lay in between. Germline CDR1 and CDR2: SGHRS and YFSETQ. The CDR3 spans 15 residues. The CDR3, as DNA: TGCGCCAGCAGCTTGGAACCAGTCGGGGCCAACGTCCTGACTTTC. Protein product: CASSLEPVGANVLTF.

V usage is TRBV6-5 and J usage is TRBJ1-1; TRBD1 matches 8 bases. V was pared by 0 bases and J by 4 bases, with 7 bases of the junction left unmatched. The germline V gene encodes CDR1 MNHEY and CDR2 SVGAGI. The CDR3 covers 16 residues. The CDR3 bases are TGTGCCAGCAGTTACTCGATTGGGACAGGAGGCACTGAAGCTTTCTTT. It encodes CASSYSIGTGGTEAFF.

The chain employs TRBV9 and TRBJ2-6, with D possibly TRBD2 on 6 matching bases. This CDR3 has 17 residues. Germline values: CDR1 SGDLS, CDR2 YYNGEE. The V end was cut by 0 bases, the J end by 5 bases, with 15 bases between. The CDR3 nucleotides read TGTGCCAGCAGCGTAGAACGGGGGACGGCTCGGGCCAACGTCCTGACTTTC. Its protein product is CASSVERGTARANVLTF.

J is TRBJ1-2 and V is TRBV7-6, with D possibly matching TRBD1 (6 bases). This CDR3 comprises 17 residues. Germline V CDR1 and CDR2: SGHVS, FNYEAQ. V lost 1 base and J lost 0, with 15 bases in between. DNA of the CDR3: TGTGCCAGCAGCTTAGGTGGACAGCTTACACCTAACTATGGCTACACCTTC. This encodes CASSLGGQLTPNYGYTF.

This clone was counted a single time. The chain employs TRBV11-3 and TRBJ2-7, with D possibly TRBD2 on 5 matching bases. The CDR3 covers 14 residues. The germline CDR1 and CDR2 sequences are SGHNT and YENEEA. V was trimmed by 4 bases and J by 12 bases, leaving 22 bases between them. The CDR3 nucleotides read TGTGCCAGCAGCTCCGGTGCGGGCCCATTCCAGCTGTACTTC. This encodes CASSSGAGPFQLYF.

The chain has TRBV2 and TRBJ1-4; tentatively, D is TRBD1 (6 bases). V gave up 6 bases and J gave up 5 bases, with 19 bases separating them. Germline V gives CDR1 SNHLY, CDR2 FYNNEI. This CDR3 spans 16 amino acids. Here the CDR3 reads CASRATPGHQNEKLFF. Written as DNA, the CDR3 is TGTGCCAGCAGAGCTACCCCGGGACACCAGAATGAAAAACTGTTTTTT.

The rearrangement uses TRBV6-5 and TRBJ1-1, with D perhaps TRBD1 (6 bases). CDR3 length: 15 amino acids. V shed 4 bases and J shed 1 base, with 13 bases lying between them. Per germline, CDR1 MNHEY and CDR2 SVGAGI. The CDR3 loop is CASSSPGTPNTEAFF. The CDR3, as DNA: TGTGCCAGCAGTTCCCCCGGGACACCGAACACTGAAGCTTTCTTT.

This chain connects TRBV27 to TRBJ1-5; D may be TRBD1 (5 bases). V dropped 3 bases and J dropped 9 bases, with 15 bases sitting between them. The CDR3 consists of 14 residues. The germline gives CDR1 MNHEY, CDR2 SMNVEV (reference sequence). CDR3: CASSLGGNFWPQHF. The CDR3 bases are TGTGCCAGCAGTTTGGGGGGGAATTTCTGGCCCCAGCATTTT.

The chain joins TRBV2 to TRBJ2-7; D gene uncertain. Germline V gene data show CDR1 as SNHLY and CDR2 as FYNNEI. Trimming cost V 3 bases and J 2 bases, with 8 bases left between them. The CDR3 is 13 amino acids. The DNA of the CDR3 is TGTGCCAGCAGTGATAGTAGTACCTACGAGCAGTACTTC. It codes for CASSDSSTYEQYF.

This rearrangement joins TRBV6-6 to TRBJ2-1; 7 bases are a match to TRBD1. The CDR3 runs to 16 residues. Germline values: CDR1 MNHNY, CDR2 SVGAGI (reference sequence). J gave up 7 bases and V 4 bases, and 13 bases lay outside the gene matches. CDR3: CASSSTTGVVGNEQFF. Here the CDR3 DNA reads TGTGCCAGCAGTTCCACCACAGGGGTGGTTGGGAATGAGCAGTTCTTC.

For this clone: Compared with germline, one end of the junction differs, possibly owing to a read error. The chain couples TRBV5-1 to TRBJ2-4, with TRBD1 identical over 8 bases. Germline CDR1 reads SGHRS; CDR2 reads YFSETQ. The CDR3 contains 15 residues. The CDR3 protein is CASSVDRAAENIQYF. CDR3 in DNA: TGCGCCAGCAGCGTGGACAGGGCAGCCGAAAACATTCAGTACTTC.

This clone came up once. The chain has TRBV11-2 and TRBJ1-5, with 7 bases lining up with TRBD1. The CDR3 totals 14 residues. V lost 5 bases to trimming and J lost 3 bases; unmatched junction nucleotides: 4. CDR1 and CDR2 (germline): SGHAT, FQNNGV. CDR3 sequence reads: CASSQGGSNQPQHF. In nucleotides, the CDR3 is TGTGCCAGCAGCCAGGGGGGTTCCAATCAGCCCCAGCATTTT.

The genes are TRBV4-1 and TRBJ2-4, with 10 bases identical to TRBD2. The CDR3 is made up of 15 amino acids. The germline V gene has CDR1 MGHRA and CDR2 YSYEKL. After removal of 7 bases from V and 6 bases from J, the junction contained 9 bases not matched to a gene. CDR3 protein: CASKSTGLATNIQYF. The CDR3 DNA sequence: TGCGCCAGCAAGAGTACGGGACTAGCGACAAACATTCAGTACTTC.

The rearrangement links TRBV27 to TRBJ1-4; D is ambiguous. Germline CDR1 is MNHEY and CDR2 is SMNVEV (reference sequence). Trimming shortened V by 6 bases and J by 5 bases, and 13 bases separated the two germline ends. The CDR3 covers 14 residues. This chain's CDR3 is CASRRAGRNEKLFF. The CDR3 DNA reads as TGTGCCAGCAGGAGGGCAGGAAGGAATGAAAAACTGTTTTTT.

The chain is built from TRBV7-2 and TRBJ2-3; D remains ambiguous. Germline CDR1 reads SGHTA; CDR2 reads FQGNSA. The CDR3 loop spans 13 amino acids. V lost 3 bases and J 4 bases, leaving 8 bases between the germline ends. The chain's CDR3 is CASSFPSADTQYF. The CDR3 nucleotides read TGTGCCAGCAGCTTCCCGAGCGCAGATACGCAGTATTTT.

Written as DNA, the CDR3 is TGTGCCAGCAGCGTAGATGTGTTGGAGGACAGGGGTACTGAAGCTTTCTTT. Translating it yields CASSVDVLEDRGTEAFF. The V gene is TRBV9, the J gene TRBJ1-1, with 9 bases identical to TRBD1. V shed 0 bases, J shed 5 bases, and the junction held 11 bases outside the gene matches. The CDR3 consists of 17 residues. Per germline, CDR1 SGDLS and CDR2 YYNGEE. Combining the CDR3 with reference TRBV9 and TRBJ1-1 gives the whole variable domain DSGVTQTPKHLITATGQRVTLRCSPRSGDLSVYWYQQSLDQGLQFLIQYYNGEERAKGNILERFSAQQFPDLHSELNLSSLELGDSALYFCASSVDVLEDRGTEAFFGQGTRLTVV.

The chain joins TRBV4-2 to TRBJ2-1; tentatively, D is TRBD2 (6 bases). The length of the CDR3 is 16 residues. V was pared by 0 bases and J by 2 bases, with 11 bases between. Germline CDR1 is LGHNA and CDR2 is YNFKEQ. The CDR3 is CASSQEPGGTYNEQFF. The CDR3 DNA follows: TGTGCCAGCAGCCAAGAGCCAGGAGGGACCTACAATGAGCAGTTCTTC.

The chain uses TRBV4-1 and TRBJ2-3, with D possibly matching TRBD2 (6 bases). This CDR3 is built from 13 residues. Germline V gene lookup returns CDR1 MGHRA and CDR2 YSYEKL. Trimming took off 4 bases at V and 9 bases at J, with 14 bases between the two ends. The CDR3 is CASSRGLGETQYF. The CDR3 region has the DNA TGCGCCAGCAGCCGGGGACTGGGGGAAACGCAGTATTTT.

In DNA form, the CDR3 reads TGTGCCAGCAGCTTACTACCGGGACTCGCTTACGAGCAGTACTTC. Translated, it gives CASSLLPGLAYEQYF. The gene calls are TRBV7-8 and TRBJ2-7; perhaps TRBD2 as D (6 bases). Trimming pared 2 bases from V and 4 bases from J, leaving 15 bases between. The CDR3 covers 15 residues. The V gene's germline CDR1 is SGHVS and CDR2 FQNEAQ. The variable domain in full, completed from reference TRBV7-8 and TRBJ2-7, reads GAGVSQSPRYKVAKRGQDVALRCDPISGHVSLFWYQQALGQGPEFLTYFQNEAQLDKSGLPSDRFFAERPEGSVSTLKIQRTQQEDSAVYLCASSLLPGLAYEQYFGPGTRLTVT.

The J gene is TRBJ2-5, the V gene TRBV7-3, with 10 bases fitting TRBD2. Germline CDR1 SGHTA, CDR2 FQGTGA. The J segment lost 5 bases and the V segment lost 2 bases, leaving 8 bases of the junction unmatched. CDR3 size: 16 residues. The CDR3 region is CASSLPPLAGVETQYF. The CDR3 DNA reads as TGTGCCAGCAGCTTACCCCCTCTAGCGGGGGTGGAGACCCAGTACTTC.

As for this clone: Germline is not matched at one junction end, which may reflect a read error. V gene TRBV7-7 combines with J gene TRBJ2-3; a weak D match, TRBD1 (6 bases). The CDR3 consists of 19 residues. Germline V gene lookup returns CDR1 SSHAT and CDR2 FNYEAQ (reference sequence). The CDR3 DNA reads TGTGCTAGCAGCCTCCACAAGATAAAGACAGGTCAGGGTTCGGATACGCAGTATTTT. Its translation: CASSLHKIKTGQGSDTQYF.

V gene TRBV19 combines with J gene TRBJ2-7, with 7 nucleotides matching TRBD2. The CDR3 runs 14 residues. Per germline, CDR1 LNHDA and CDR2 SQIVND (reference sequence). V lost 2 bases, J lost 1 base, and 2 bases stayed unmatched. The CDR3 region has the DNA TGTGCCAGTAGTATACGGGGGGTATCCTACGAGCAGTACTTC. Protein: CASSIRGVSYEQYF.

The chain carries TRBV9 and TRBJ2-7; the D gene is possibly TRBD1 (5 bases). Germline lookup yields CDR1 SGDLS and CDR2 YYNGEE. The V end lost 0 bases, the J end lost 6 bases, and 16 bases lay between the germline ends. The CDR3 is 15 residues long. The CDR3 coding sequence is TGTGCCAGCAGCGTAGAGTCCTCAGGGTCTAGCGAGCAGTACTTC. Its protein product is CASSVESSGSSEQYF.

The chain links TRBV5-4 to TRBJ2-7, with D perhaps TRBD2 (6 bases). The CDR3 spans 13 residues. Trimming removed 0 bases at V and 9 bases at J, with 13 bases between. Germline lookup yields CDR1 SGHNT and CDR2 YYREEE (reference sequence). The CDR3 is CASSLEKRAAQYF. CDR3 nucleotides: TGTGCCAGCAGCTTGGAGAAGCGGGCGGCGCAGTACTTC.

V gene TRBV27 combines with J gene TRBJ1-4; no definite D call. The V gene lost 5 bases and the J gene lost 7 bases, with 14 bases spanning the gap. Germline V gene sequence: CDR1 MNHEY, CDR2 SMNVEV (reference sequence). The CDR3 runs to 14 residues. CDR3 amino acids: CASSRWGGGEKLFF. CDR3 bases: TGTGCCAGCAGTCGCTGGGGAGGCGGTGAAAAACTGTTTTTT.